The 25 T cell receptor beta chains in this list originate from one sample, sequenced in a study of cytomegalovirus exposure and HLA in healthy donors. A multiplex PCR was run with 60 Vbeta primers and 13 Jbeta primers. Assay used: immunoSEQ multiplex PCR; TCRdb lists only in-frame clones, some missing. The listing records more than 45,000 clones. Sequenced sample: PBMCs. Receptors were obtained from a male donor in good health and CMV-seronegative.

The genes are TRBV2 and TRBJ1-1, with 8 bases aligning to TRBD1. This CDR3 comprises 14 residues. Germline CDR1 is SNHLY and CDR2 is FYNNEI. J lost 5 bases, V lost 4 bases, and 6 bases had no gene match. Written as DNA, the CDR3 is TGTGCCAGCAGTGCTACAGGGGGGCGAACTGAAGCTTTCTTT. Protein sequence: CASSATGGRTEAFF.

The V gene is TRBV6-6, the J gene TRBJ2-7; a possible D gene is TRBD1 (6 bases). V dropped 5 bases and J dropped 6 bases, with 14 bases sitting between them. This CDR3 contains 13 residues. Germline V gives CDR1 MNHNY, CDR2 SVGAGI (reference sequence). The CDR3 loop is CASSGRQEGEQYF. CDR3 in DNA: TGTGCCAGCAGTGGGAGACAGGAAGGCGAGCAGTACTTC.

This chain joins TRBV7-2 and TRBJ2-3; possibly TRBD1 for D (5 bases). Germline-derived CDR1 and CDR2 are SGHTA and FQGNSA. The length of the CDR3 is 13 residues. Trimming shortened V by 5 bases and J by 7 bases, and 13 bases separated the two germline ends. CDR3 residues: CASSATERNTQYF. The CDR3 DNA follows: TGTGCCAGCAGCGCGACAGAACGGAATACGCAGTATTTT.

The chain employs TRBV27 and TRBJ1-4; 11 positions agree with TRBD1. The V segment lost 5 bases and the J segment 8 bases; nucleotides outside the gene matches: 22. There are 20 residues in the CDR3. Germline V gives CDR1 MNHEY, CDR2 SMNVEV (reference sequence). The CDR3 loop reads CASSPSWTGGWVTGVEKLFF. For the CDR3, the DNA is TGTGCCAGCAGTCCTTCCTGGACAGGGGGCTGGGTCACGGGGGTCGAAAAACTGTTTTTT.

The chain couples TRBV19 to TRBJ1-5; 8 bases line up with TRBD1. There are 15 residues in the CDR3. After removal of 5 bases from V and 7 bases from J, the junction contained 10 bases not matched to a gene. The germline V gene encodes CDR1 LNHDA and CDR2 SQIVND (reference sequence). DNA of the CDR3: TGTGCCAGTAGTTCGGGGACAGGACCTCAGCAGCCCCAGCATTTT. Its protein is CASSSGTGPQQPQHF.

This sequence joins TRBV30 and TRBJ2-1; TRBD2 is a possible D gene (5 bases). With 2 bases removed from V and 7 bases from J, the gap between germline ends came to 21 bases. The CDR3 loop spans 16 amino acids. Looked up from germline, CDR1 is GTSNPN and CDR2 is SVGIG (reference sequence). CDR3 coding DNA: TGTGCCTGGAGTCCCGTCGTCAGACGGGAAACTAATGAGCAGTTCTTC. Encoded protein: CAWSPVVRRETNEQFF. Full variable domain (remainder filled in from reference TRBV30 and TRBJ2-1): SQTIHQWPATLVQPVGSPLSLECTVEGTSNPNLYWYRQAAGRGLQLLFYSVGIGQISSEVPQNLSASRPQDRQFILSSKKLLLSDSGFYLCAWSPVVRRETNEQFFGPGTRLTVL.

This chain uses TRBV4-1 with TRBJ1-1, with TRBD1 identical over 7 bases. Trimming cost V 6 bases and J 4 bases; bases outside gene matches: 5. The CDR3 is made up of 13 amino acids. The germline CDR1 and CDR2 sequences are MGHRA and YSYEKL. The CDR3 region has the DNA TGCGCCAGCAGGCAGGGACAGACCACTGAAGCTTTCTTT. Protein product: CASRQGQTTEAFF.

The gene calls are TRBV7-2 and TRBJ2-7; 8 nucleotides line up with TRBD2. Germline CDR1 and CDR2: SGHTA and FQGNSA. Losses at the gene ends were 2 bases for V and 2 bases for J; bases not matched to a gene: 8. The CDR3 is made up of 16 amino acids. The CDR3 loop is CASSLRSGGQAYEQYF. CDR3 nucleotides: TGTGCCAGCAGCTTAAGGAGCGGGGGCCAAGCCTACGAGCAGTACTTC.

The chain carries TRBV30 and TRBJ1-2; TRBD1 agrees at 7 bases. In germline, CDR1 is GTSNPN, CDR2 SVGIG (reference sequence). The CDR3 loop spans 14 amino acids. Trimming at V came to 2 bases and at J to 4 bases, leaving 7 bases not matched to a gene. CDR3 in DNA: TGTGCCTGGAGTCATTCTTGGGACAGCTATGGCTACACCTTC. Translating gives CAWSHSWDSYGYTF.

CDR3 nucleotide sequence: TGTGCCAGCAGCTTCGGGGAGGTGGGATATGAAGCTTTCTTT. Residues: CASSFGEVGYEAFF. V gene TRBV5-4 combines with J gene TRBJ1-1; no definite D call. From germline, CDR1 is SGHNT and CDR2 YYREEE (reference sequence). The length of the CDR3 is 14 residues. V shed 2 bases and J shed 7 bases, with 15 bases lying between them.

The chain recombines TRBV9 with TRBJ1-1; D remains ambiguous. CDR1 is SGDLS, CDR2 YYNGEE, per germline. The CDR3 totals 12 residues. Trimming removed 4 bases at V and 2 bases at J, with 6 bases between. The CDR3 nucleotides are TGTGCCAGCAGCCTTTCCAACACTGAAGCTTTCTTT. This translates into CASSLSNTEAFF.

J is TRBJ1-2 and V is TRBV4-1, with D perhaps TRBD1 (5 bases). V was shortened by 1 base and J by 8 bases, with 17 bases between the two germline ends. The CDR3 is 15 amino acids. Germline CDR1 is MGHRA and CDR2 is YSYEKL. For the CDR3, the DNA is TGCGCCAGCAGCCAAGTTTTGACAGCGGGGGGAGGCTACACCTTC. As protein: CASSQVLTAGGGYTF.

The CDR3 DNA sequence: TGTGCCACCAGCAGAGATAGGGACAGTCAAGAGACCCAGTACTTC. As protein: CATSRDRDSQETQYF. This chain joins TRBV15 and TRBJ2-5; 7 bases align to TRBD1. Germline loops: CDR1 LNHNV, CDR2 YYDKDF (reference sequence). The J segment lost 2 bases and the V segment lost 0 bases, leaving 3 bases of the junction unmatched. The CDR3 runs to 15 residues.

The rearrangement links TRBV5-6 to TRBJ1-2; 7 bases fit TRBD1. V shed 1 base, J shed 0 bases, and the junction held 3 bases outside the gene matches. This CDR3 region has 15 residues. Germline values: CDR1 SGHDT, CDR2 YYEEEE. CDR3 DNA sequence: TGTGCCAGCAGCTTGCCCGGGACAGCTAACTATGGCTACACCTTC. As protein: CASSLPGTANYGYTF.

Notes on this clone: The germline gene is not matched at one end of the junction; a read error may be the cause. The chain combines TRBV5-1 with TRBJ2-7, with 8 nucleotides matching TRBD2. The CDR3 has 14 residues. Germline V gene sequence: CDR1 SGHRS, CDR2 YFSETQ. The CDR3 loop reads CASTLSGGAAEQYF. CDR3 nucleotides: TGCGCCAGCACCTTGTCCGGGGGGGCGGCCGAGCAGTACTTC.

This rearrangement joins TRBV30 to TRBJ1-2, with a weak D call TRBD1 (6 bases). The V end lost 3 bases, the J end lost 7 bases, and 18 bases lay between the germline ends. Germline lookup yields CDR1 GTSNPN and CDR2 SVGIG (reference sequence). The CDR3 covers 14 residues. The CDR3 spells CAWSLSGTSRGYTF. The CDR3 DNA follows: TGTGCCTGGAGCTTATCCGGGACATCTCGTGGCTACACCTTC. Full variable domain (rest looked up from reference TRBV30 and TRBJ1-2): SQTIHQWPATLVQPVGSPLSLECTVEGTSNPNLYWYRQAAGRGLQLLFYSVGIGQISSEVPQNLSASRPQDRQFILSSKKLLLSDSGFYLCAWSLSGTSRGYTFGSGTRLTVV.

The V gene is TRBV6-1, the J gene TRBJ1-2; 8 bases agree with TRBD1. V lost 0 bases to trimming and J lost 0 bases; unmatched junction nucleotides: 9. This CDR3 spans 18 amino acids. Germline values: CDR1 MNHNS, CDR2 SASEGT. As DNA, the CDR3 is TGTGCCAGCAGTGAAGCGAGGGCAGGGGGCAGATCTAACTATGGCTACACCTTC. This gives the protein CASSEARAGGRSNYGYTF.

This chain uses TRBV7-2 with TRBJ2-3; D is uncertain. The germline CDR1 and CDR2 sequences are SGHTA and FQGNSA. V was clipped by 2 bases and J by 2 bases, with 8 bases between them. The CDR3 runs 14 residues. The CDR3 region is CASSLMGLTDTQYF. CDR3 nucleotide sequence: TGTGCCAGCAGCTTAATGGGCCTCACAGATACGCAGTATTTT. Variable domain in full (rest from reference TRBV7-2 and TRBJ2-3): GAGVSQSPSNKVTEKGKDVELRCDPISGHTALYWYRQSLGQGLEFLIYFQGNSAPDKSGLPSDRFSAERTGGSVSTLTIQRTQQEDSAVYLCASSLMGLTDTQYFGPGTRLTVL.

CDR3 sequence (DNA): TGTGCCAGCAGCGTCCTTGTACTAGCGGAAAGGGATACGCAGTATTTT. Translating gives CASSVLVLAERDTQYF. The V and J genes are TRBV9 and TRBJ2-3; 8 bases fit TRBD2. The CDR3 covers 16 residues. V shed 2 bases and J 6 bases; nucleotides not matched to a gene: 11. The germline gives CDR1 SGDLS, CDR2 YYNGEE. The entire variable domain, with the rest obtained from reference TRBV9 and TRBJ2-3, is as follows: DSGVTQTPKHLITATGQRVTLRCSPRSGDLSVYWYQQSLDQGLQFLIQYYNGEERAKGNILERFSAQQFPDLHSELNLSSLELGDSALYFCASSVLVLAERDTQYFGPGTRLTVL.

V is TRBV18 and J is TRBJ2-5; 7 nucleotides agree with TRBD1. The V gene's germline CDR1 is KGHSH and CDR2 LQKENI. This CDR3 region has 14 residues. V gave up 4 bases and J gave up 5 bases; unmatched junction bases: 7. For the CDR3, the DNA is TGTGCCAGCTCACTCTTCGACAGGGAGGAGACCCAGTACTTC. Translated: CASSLFDREETQYF.

This chain joins TRBV15 and TRBJ1-2; 9 bases align to TRBD1. V shed 1 base and J 6 bases; nucleotides not matched to a gene: 6. This CDR3 comprises 15 residues. CDR1 is LNHNV, CDR2 YYDKDF, per germline (reference sequence). CDR3 sequence: CATSRGRDRVDGYTF. DNA of the CDR3: TGTGCCACCAGCAGAGGAAGGGACAGGGTTGATGGCTACACCTTC. The whole variable domain, remainder taken from reference TRBV15 and TRBJ1-2, is DAMVIQNPRYQVTQFGKPVTLSCSQTLNHNVMYWYQQKSSQAPKLLFHYYDKDFNNEADTPDNFQSRRPNTSFCFLDIRSPGLGDTAMYLCATSRGRDRVDGYTFGSGTRLTVV.

This chain connects TRBV4-2 to TRBJ2-2, with TRBD2 as a possible D gene (6 bases). CDR1 and CDR2 from the germline V gene are LGHNA and YNFKEQ. The CDR3 has 16 amino acids. V lost 5 bases to trimming and J lost 0 bases, with 13 bases between them. The CDR3 DNA is TGTGCCAGCAGCTCATATAGCGGCACGAACACCGGGGAGCTGTTTTTT. This translates into CASSSYSGTNTGELFF.

The J gene is TRBJ2-1, the V gene TRBV10-1; D is possibly TRBD2 (7 bases). Trimming left V 0 bases short and J 3 bases short, with 15 bases between. Germline V CDR1 and CDR2: WNHNN, SYGVQD (reference sequence). The CDR3 contains 17 residues. The CDR3 region is CASSESSRGGGYNEQFF. The DNA for the CDR3 is TGCGCCAGCAGTGAGTCATCGAGGGGGGGCGGCTACAATGAGCAGTTCTTC.

The V and J genes are TRBV6-5 and TRBJ2-1; TRBD2 might be the D (7 bases). Germline lookup yields CDR1 MNHEY and CDR2 SVGAGI. CDR3 length: 15 residues. The V end was cut by 6 bases, the J end by 5 bases, with 17 bases between. This CDR3 reads CASSPRGAPNNEQFF. The DNA for the CDR3 is TGTGCCAGCAGCCCACGGGGGGCTCCTAACAATGAGCAGTTCTTC.

Comments on this clone: A junction end diverges from the germline sequence, so it may reflect a read error. V and J are TRBV5-4 and TRBJ2-3; possible D gene TRBD2, 6 bases. The CDR3 has 12 amino acids. Germline CDR1 reads SGHNT; CDR2 reads YYREEE (reference sequence). CDR3 coding DNA: TGTGCCAGCAGCTTGGGGAGTACCGGGGGAGATTTT. This encodes CASSLGSTGGDF.